One and the same sample provided the 25 T cell receptor beta chains below, sequenced in a study of early T cells in non-severe SARS-CoV-2 infection. TCRdb analysed the 5' RACE reads with MiXCR anew, one entry per CDR3 protein. The table includes under 60,000 distinct CDR3 sequences, about a tenth detected once. The starting material was whole blood, obtained at baseline. Receptor source: an adult who was a healthcare worker with PCR-confirmed SARS-CoV-2 infection or an uninfected control (not recorded which).

This clonotype was recorded at least ten times. V usage is TRBV6-1 and J usage is TRBJ2-2; D is possibly TRBD2 (5 bases). V dropped 7 bases and J dropped 1 base, with 13 bases sitting between them. CDR1 and CDR2 (germline): MNHNS, SASEGT. This CDR3 spans 15 amino acids. CDR3 region: CASKLAPLNTGELFF. Here the CDR3 DNA reads TGTGCCAGCAAATTAGCGCCACTGAACACCGGGGAGCTGTTTTTT.

This clonotype was seen repeatedly, ten times or more. The DNA of the CDR3 is TGTGCCAGCGCCGGCCGGGGGAATGAAAAACTGTTTTTT. It translates to CASAGRGNEKLFF. J is TRBJ1-4 and V is TRBV6-2 or TRBV6-3; possible D gene TRBD1, 5 bases. The germline CDR1 and CDR2 sequences are MNHEY and SVGEGT. The CDR3 covers 13 residues. Trimming shortened V by 8 bases and J by 5 bases, and 12 bases separated the two germline ends.

This clonotype was recorded many times. V usage is TRBV28 and J usage is TRBJ2-5, with 8 bases aligning to TRBD2. Germline CDR1 MDHEN, CDR2 SYDVKM. J gave up 5 bases and V 2 bases, and 7 bases lay outside the gene matches. The length of the CDR3 is 15 residues. The CDR3 region is CASSLVTGGEETQYF. In DNA, the CDR3 is TGTGCCAGCAGTTTAGTTACGGGAGGGGAGGAGACCCAGTACTTC.

This clonotype was seen a few times. The V call is TRBV27, the J call TRBJ2-7; the match to TRBD2 covers 7 bases. The J segment lost 2 bases and the V segment lost 4 bases, leaving 5 bases of the junction unmatched. This CDR3 region has 14 residues. Germline V gives CDR1 MNHEY, CDR2 SMNVEV (reference sequence). The CDR3 DNA follows: TGTGCCAGCAGTTCACCGGGACTACCCTACGAGCAGTACTTC. It translates to CASSSPGLPYEQYF.

The rearrangement links TRBV7-2 to TRBJ1-1; tentative D call: TRBD1 (6 bases). Looked up from germline, CDR1 is SGHTA and CDR2 is FQGNSA. The CDR3 totals 15 residues. With 5 bases removed from V and 0 bases from J, the gap between germline ends came to 13 bases. The CDR3 DNA reads as TGTGCCAGCAGCGGAGGGGGTAGCGTGAACACTGAAGCTTTCTTT. Protein product: CASSGGGSVNTEAFF. Variable domain in full (rest from reference TRBV7-2 and TRBJ1-1): GAGVSQSPSNKVTEKGKDVELRCDPISGHTALYWYRQSLGQGLEFLIYFQGNSAPDKSGLPSDRFSAERTGGSVSTLTIQRTQQEDSAVYLCASSGGGSVNTEAFFGQGTRLTVV.

This chain joins TRBV20-1 and TRBJ2-1; 7 bases fit TRBD1. The length of the CDR3 is 12 residues. Germline loops: CDR1 DFQATT, CDR2 SNEGSKA (reference sequence). Trimming at V came to 6 bases and at J to 6 bases, leaving 5 bases not matched to a gene. The CDR3 DNA follows: TGCAGTGCACTCGACAGGGTCAATGAGCAGTTCTTC. Its translation: CSALDRVNEQFF.

V and J are TRBV7-9 and TRBJ2-1; a possible D gene is TRBD1 (6 bases). The CDR3 contains 13 residues. Germline loops: CDR1 SEHNR, CDR2 FQNEAQ (reference sequence). V shed 6 bases and J shed 5 bases, with 11 bases lying between them. CDR3 bases: TGTGCCAGCAGACACCGGGACAACAATGAGCAGTTCTTC. Its translation: CASRHRDNNEQFF.

This CDR3 reads CSVEGQTPYEQYF. Here the CDR3 DNA reads TGCAGCGTTGAAGGGCAGACTCCCTACGAGCAGTACTTC. J is TRBJ2-7 and V is TRBV29-1; D is unclear. CDR3 length: 13 residues. Per germline, CDR1 SQVTM and CDR2 ANQGSEA. The V gene lost 1 base and the J gene lost 2 bases, with 9 bases spanning the gap.

This clonotype was recorded a few times. This sequence joins TRBV28 and TRBJ2-5; 9 bases are shared with TRBD1. The CDR3 runs 15 residues. Germline lookup yields CDR1 MDHEN and CDR2 SYDVKM. V shed 6 bases and J 5 bases; nucleotides not matched to a gene: 10. The CDR3: CASRSPGTGFETQYF. The CDR3 region has the DNA TGTGCCAGCAGATCCCCCGGGACAGGGTTTGAGACCCAGTACTTC.

CDR3 coding DNA: TGTGCCAGCAGTTACGTCTCGGGGGCCACGGGGGAGACCCAGTACTTC. Translation: CASSYVSGATGETQYF. The chain uses TRBV6-5 and TRBJ2-5; D is perhaps TRBD1 or TRBD2 (6 bases each). Germline CDR1 and CDR2: MNHEY and SVGAGI. V was trimmed by 2 bases and J by 5 bases, leaving 18 bases between them. The CDR3 is made up of 16 amino acids.

This clonotype counts as medium-sized (0.01 to 0.1%). The chain recombines TRBV20-1 with TRBJ2-5, with TRBD2 matching over 7 bases. The germline gives CDR1 DFQATT, CDR2 SNEGSKA (reference sequence). This CDR3 has 14 amino acids. The J segment lost 1 base and the V segment lost 5 bases, leaving 7 bases of the junction unmatched. The CDR3 spells CSARLSSGQETQYF. In DNA form, the CDR3 reads TGCAGTGCTCGACTTTCTAGCGGCCAAGAGACCCAGTACTTC.

This sequence joins TRBV7-9 and TRBJ2-7; D possibly matches TRBD1 or TRBD2 (6 bases each). The CDR3 is made up of 15 amino acids. CDR1 and CDR2 from the germline V gene are SEHNR and FQNEAQ (reference sequence). V gave up 2 bases and J gave up 5 bases, with 16 bases separating them. The CDR3 reads CASSLTTGLRDEQYF. CDR3 bases: TGTGCCAGCAGCTTAACGACAGGACTACGGGACGAGCAGTACTTC.

This CDR3 is CSAGPRGGRTEAFF. DNA of the CDR3: TGCAGTGCTGGACCCCGGGGGGGCAGAACTGAAGCTTTCTTT. The chain is built from TRBV20-1 and TRBJ1-1, with D possibly matching TRBD1 (6 bases). Trimming took off 5 bases at V and 5 bases at J, with 18 bases between the two ends. CDR1 is DFQATT, CDR2 SNEGSKA, per germline (reference sequence). CDR3 length equals 14 residues.

This clonotype was found many times. The V and J genes are TRBV3-1 and TRBJ1-3, with D unclear. Trimming stripped 3 bases from V and 0 bases from J, with 12 bases between. From germline, CDR1 is LGHDT and CDR2 YNNKEL (reference sequence). The CDR3 totals 16 residues. CDR3 bases: TGTGCCAGCAGCCAGACACACACCAGCTCTGGAAACACCATATATTTT. Its protein product is CASSQTHTSSGNTIYF. The whole variable domain, remainder taken from reference TRBV3-1 and TRBJ1-3, is DTAVSQTPKYLVTQMGNDKSIKCEQNLGHDTMYWYKQDSKKFLKIMFSYNNKELIINETVPNRFSPKSPDKAHLNLHINSLELGDSAVYFCASSQTHTSSGNTIYFGEGSWLTVV.

Ten or more counts support this clonotype. CDR3 nucleotide sequence: TGTGCCAGCTCACCTGTTGGACGAAACACTGAAGCTTTCTTT. Translated, it gives CASSPVGRNTEAFF. The rearrangement links TRBV18 to TRBJ1-1; D gene uncertain. V was pared by 3 bases and J by 2 bases, with 10 bases between. This CDR3 is 14 amino acids long. CDR1 is KGHSH, CDR2 LQKENI, per germline.

J is TRBJ2-1 and V is TRBV2; TRBD2 agrees at 8 bases. From germline, CDR1 is SNHLY and CDR2 FYNNEI. The CDR3 consists of 15 residues. J lost 9 bases, V lost 6 bases, and 13 bases had no gene match. CDR3 nucleotide sequence: TGTGCCAGCAGCGCCACGGGACTAGTGGCTAGTGAGCAGTTCTTC. This encodes CASSATGLVASEQFF.

There are many counts of this clonotype. The chain uses TRBV19 and TRBJ2-1, with D uncertain. The CDR3 is 16 amino acids. V was shortened by 7 bases and J by 0 bases, with 16 bases between the two germline ends. Looked up from germline, CDR1 is LNHDA and CDR2 is SQIVND (reference sequence). In DNA form, the CDR3 reads TGTGCCAGTACCCCTTCGGGCAGAAGCTCCTACAATGAGCAGTTCTTC. Translating gives CASTPSGRSSYNEQFF.

This clonotype was observed a handful of times. The chain uses TRBV9 and TRBJ2-3; unclear D gene. From germline, CDR1 is SGDLS and CDR2 YYNGEE. The CDR3 length is 12 residues. V dropped 4 bases and J dropped 2 bases, with 5 bases sitting between them. This chain's CDR3 is CASSPNTDTQYF. CDR3 bases: TGTGCCAGCAGCCCTAACACAGATACGCAGTATTTT.

This clonotype was found a few times. The chain is built from TRBV2 and TRBJ2-5; D ambiguous. The germline V gene encodes CDR1 SNHLY and CDR2 FYNNEI. V was cut by 8 bases and J by 1 base, with 14 bases left in between. This CDR3 has 14 amino acids. Here the CDR3 DNA reads TGTGCCAGCCGCATGGGTCTGATCCAAGAGACCCAGTACTTC. Its translation: CASRMGLIQETQYF. The full variable domain, in which reference TRBV2 and TRBJ2-5 provide the parts outside the CDR3, is EPEVTQTPSHQVTQMGQEVILRCVPISNHLYFYWYRQILGQKVEFLVSFYNNEISEKSEIFDDQFSVERPDGSNFTLKIRSTKLEDSAMYFCASRMGLIQETQYFGPGTRLLVL.

V is TRBV5-1 and J is TRBJ2-7, with no clear D. The CDR3 spans 14 residues. Germline assignment: CDR1 SGHRS and CDR2 YFSETQ. Trimming stripped 3 bases from V and 0 bases from J, with 10 bases between. The DNA of the CDR3 is TGCGCCAGCAGCTGGTACGGATACTCCTACGAGCAGTACTTC. It yields the protein CASSWYGYSYEQYF.

The chain employs TRBV20-1 and TRBJ1-5, with D maybe TRBD1 (6 bases). CDR1 and CDR2 from the germline V gene are DFQATT and SNEGSKA (reference sequence). The CDR3 has 16 amino acids. V was trimmed by 0 bases and J by 0 bases, leaving 12 bases between them. The CDR3 is CSARDAVGGSNQPQHF. CDR3 bases: TGCAGTGCTAGAGACGCCGTAGGGGGTAGCAATCAGCCCCAGCATTTT.

This clonotype turned up a few times. V gene TRBV20-1 combines with J gene TRBJ2-3, with D perhaps being TRBD1 or TRBD2 (5 bases each). CDR3 length: 13 residues. The V gene's germline CDR1 is DFQATT and CDR2 SNEGSKA (reference sequence). Deletions cut 4 bases from V and 1 base from J, with 9 bases between. The CDR3 DNA reads TGCAGTGCTACCCCGGGGCGCACAGATACGCAGTATTTT. Translation: CSATPGRTDTQYF.

This clonotype was seen repeatedly, ten times or more. The chain joins TRBV27 to TRBJ1-1; tentatively, D is TRBD1 (5 bases). Deletions cut 5 bases from V and 5 bases from J, with 12 bases between. This CDR3 comprises 13 residues. Germline loops: CDR1 MNHEY, CDR2 SMNVEV (reference sequence). CDR3 residues: CASSPWGVTEAFF. CDR3 nucleotide sequence: TGTGCCAGCAGTCCATGGGGGGTGACTGAAGCTTTCTTT.

The table lists this clonotype with many counts. CDR3 in DNA: TGTGCCAGCAGCCTATGGGACGACACAGATACGCAGTATTTT. Its translation: CASSLWDDTDTQYF. This sequence joins TRBV5-5 and TRBJ2-3; possibly TRBD1 or TRBD2 for D (5 bases each). Deletions cut 4 bases from V and 2 bases from J, with 11 bases between. CDR1 is SGHKS, CDR2 YYEKEE, per germline (reference sequence). The CDR3 runs to 14 residues.

This rearrangement joins TRBV12-3 or TRBV12-4 to TRBJ1-1, with D tentatively TRBD1 (6 bases). With 3 bases removed from V and 6 bases from J, the gap between germline ends came to 11 bases. The CDR3 totals 13 residues. The CDR3 nucleotides are TGTGCCAGCAGTTTGAACAGGGATTCTGAAGCTTTCTTT. The encoded protein is CASSLNRDSEAFF.